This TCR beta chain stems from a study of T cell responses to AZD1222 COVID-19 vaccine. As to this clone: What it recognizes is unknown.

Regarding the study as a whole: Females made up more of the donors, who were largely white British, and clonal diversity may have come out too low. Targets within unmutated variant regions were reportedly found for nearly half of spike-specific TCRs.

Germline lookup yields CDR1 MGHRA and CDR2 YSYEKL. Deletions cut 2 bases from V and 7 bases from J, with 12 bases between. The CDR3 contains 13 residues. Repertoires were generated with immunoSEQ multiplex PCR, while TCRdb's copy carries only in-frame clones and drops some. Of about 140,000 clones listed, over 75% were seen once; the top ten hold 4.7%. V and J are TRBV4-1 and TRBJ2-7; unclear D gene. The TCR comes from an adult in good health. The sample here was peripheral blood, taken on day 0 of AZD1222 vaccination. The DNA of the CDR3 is TGCGCCAGCAGCCAAACAGAAGCTTCAGAGCAGTACTTC. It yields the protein CASSQTEASEQYF.